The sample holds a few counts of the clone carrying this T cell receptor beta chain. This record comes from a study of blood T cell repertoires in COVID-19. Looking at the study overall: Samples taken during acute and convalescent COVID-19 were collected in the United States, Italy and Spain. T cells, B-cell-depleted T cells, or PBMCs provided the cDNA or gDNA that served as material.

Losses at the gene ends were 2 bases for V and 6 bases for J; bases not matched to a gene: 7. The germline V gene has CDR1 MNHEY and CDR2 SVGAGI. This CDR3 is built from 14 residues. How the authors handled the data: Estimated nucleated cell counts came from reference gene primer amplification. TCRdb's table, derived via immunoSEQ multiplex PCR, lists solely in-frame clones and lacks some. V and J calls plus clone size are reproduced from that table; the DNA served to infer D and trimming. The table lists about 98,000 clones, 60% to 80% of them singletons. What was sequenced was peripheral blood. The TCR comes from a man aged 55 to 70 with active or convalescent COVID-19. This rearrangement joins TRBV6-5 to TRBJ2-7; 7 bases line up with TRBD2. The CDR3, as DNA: TGTGCCAGCAGTTACGGGGGGGGAAATTTCGAGCAGTACTTC. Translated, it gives CASSYGGGNFEQYF.